This TCR beta chain originates from a study of OX40 agonist ivuxolimab in advanced cancers. Trimming removed 4 bases at V and 2 bases at J, with 6 bases between. The CDR3 has 12 residues. CDR1 is SGHNT and CDR2 is YYREEE in the germline V gene (reference sequence). This clone was seen only a few times. The data were produced by immunoSEQ multiplex PCR, yet TCRdb's version contains in-frame clones alone and is incomplete. The repertoire holds 65,000 to 100,000 clones, with about 88% as singletons. The rearrangement links TRBV5-4 to TRBJ1-2, with a possible D match to TRBD1 (6 bases). The sample consisted of CD4+ or CD8+ T cells sorted from blood, taken in a trial of the OX40 agonist ivuxolimab. The receptor comes from an adult with an advanced solid tumor such as melanoma, head and neck, liver or kidney cancer. CDR3 bases: TGTGCCAGCAGCGGACAGAACTATGGCTACACCTTC. This codes for CASSGQNYGYTF.